What follows are 23 T cell receptor beta chains derived from one specimen sequenced in a study of CD8+ T cells in alopecia areata. Regarding treatment: oral pan-JAK inhibitor, 5-10 mg twice daily. Extracted RNA was reverse transcribed into cDNA, the sequencing template. Sequencing was performed with immunoSEQ multiplex PCR; in TCRdb, only in-frame clones are kept and a portion is missing. This repertoire shows 60,000 to 85,000 clones, around 60% found once; its top ten account for about a quarter. The sample consisted of CD8+ T cells sorted from blood, taken at week 24, from a patient treated with tofacitinib. These TCRs come from a human donor with alopecia areata.

This chain links TRBV10-3 with TRBJ2-7, with D uncertain. The CDR3 sequence is 14 residues long. Germline values: CDR1 ENHRY, CDR2 SYGVKD. The V gene lost 10 bases and the J gene lost 2 bases, with 18 bases spanning the gap. This CDR3 reads CATKGHKPTYEQYF. The CDR3, as DNA: TGTGCCACGAAAGGTCACAAGCCGACCTACGAGCAGTACTTC.

The chain links TRBV30 to TRBJ1-3, with a weak D call TRBD1 (5 bases). Germline V gene lookup returns CDR1 GTSNPN and CDR2 SVGIG (reference sequence). The germline V and J ends were trimmed by 3 bases and 3 bases, with 15 bases remaining between them. The CDR3 contains 15 residues. CDR3 sequence: CAWRLPGRHGNTIYF. The DNA for the CDR3 is TGTGCCTGGAGGTTACCGGGACGGCATGGAAACACCATATATTTT.

This clone came up a few times. This chain joins TRBV5-1 and TRBJ1-1; 7 bases map to TRBD1. Looked up from germline, CDR1 is SGHRS and CDR2 is YFSETQ. The CDR3 loop spans 14 amino acids. The V segment lost 4 bases and the J segment 3 bases; nucleotides outside the gene matches: 6. In nucleotides, the CDR3 is TGCGCCAGCAGCCCTGGGACAGCCGACACTGAAGCTTTCTTT. Translated: CASSPGTADTEAFF.

This clone occurred a few times. The chain uses TRBV7-9 and TRBJ2-7; D not resolved. The CDR3 loop spans 12 amino acids. Germline V gene sequence: CDR1 SEHNR, CDR2 FQNEAQ (reference sequence). Trimming cost V 3 bases and J 3 bases, with 6 bases left between them. Written as DNA, the CDR3 is TGTGCCAGCAGCTTCGACCTCTACGAGCAGTACTTC. Residues: CASSFDLYEQYF.

This clone showed up just a few times. The chain carries TRBV4-3 and TRBJ1-2; no definite D call. Trimming pared 0 bases from V and 5 bases from J, leaving 16 bases between. Germline V gives CDR1 LGHNA, CDR2 YSLEER. The CDR3 consists of 16 residues. This CDR3 is CASSQDRQPIEYGYTF. CDR3 sequence (DNA): TGCGCCAGCAGCCAAGATCGCCAGCCTATTGAATATGGCTACACCTTC.

The table lists this clone with a few counts. The V call is TRBV2, the J call TRBJ2-7, with D perhaps being TRBD1 or TRBD2 (7 bases each). Per the germline V gene, CDR1 is SNHLY and CDR2 is FYNNEI. V gave up 3 bases and J gave up 2 bases, with 14 bases separating them. The CDR3 runs 15 residues. CDR3: CASSEGGTATYEQYF. The CDR3 nucleotides are TGTGCCAGCAGTGAGGGGGGGACAGCGACCTACGAGCAGTACTTC. The full variable domain, completed using reference TRBV2 and TRBJ2-7, is EPEVTQTPSHQVTQMGQEVILRCVPISNHLYFYWYRQILGQKVEFLVSFYNNEISEKSEIFDDQFSVERPDGSNFTLKIRSTKLEDSAMYFCASSEGGTATYEQYFGPGTRLTVT.

This clone was detected a few times. This chain joins TRBV28 and TRBJ2-1; 7 bases agree with TRBD1. J lost 6 bases, V lost 6 bases, and 8 bases had no gene match. Germline V CDR1 and CDR2: MDHEN, SYDVKM. This CDR3 spans 14 amino acids. This chain's CDR3 is CASSRQGSPNEQFF. The CDR3 bases are TGTGCCAGCAGCCGACAGGGCTCCCCCAATGAGCAGTTCTTC.

This clone was seen a few times. V usage is TRBV29-1 and J usage is TRBJ1-1; a weak D match, TRBD1 (5 bases). Germline-derived CDR1 and CDR2 are SQVTM and ANQGSEA. With 3 bases removed from V and 4 bases from J, the gap between germline ends came to 15 bases. This CDR3 comprises 14 residues. The CDR3 protein is CSVDRTSQGTEAFF. DNA for the CDR3: TGCAGCGTTGACCGGACCAGCCAGGGCACTGAAGCTTTCTTT.

A few counts support this clone. This chain uses TRBV19 with TRBJ2-7; D assignment may be TRBD1 or TRBD2 (5 bases each). The germline CDR1 and CDR2 sequences are LNHDA and SQIVND (reference sequence). Trimming removed 5 bases from V and 3 bases from J, with 14 bases in between. This CDR3 is built from 14 residues. In nucleotides, the CDR3 is TGTGCCAGTAGTCCCCTGAGGGGTTACTACGAGCAGTACTTC. Protein: CASSPLRGYYEQYF.

The chain uses TRBV4-3 and TRBJ2-7; D unclear. Germline lookup yields CDR1 LGHNA and CDR2 YSLEER. This CDR3 region has 13 residues. Trimming removed 0 bases from V and 5 bases from J, with 8 bases in between. CDR3 residues: CASSQDGGNEQYF. Written as DNA, the CDR3 is TGCGCCAGCAGCCAAGATGGTGGGAACGAGCAGTACTTC.

The chain recombines TRBV5-6 with TRBJ2-3, with TRBD1 identical over 8 bases. CDR3 length: 16 residues. Germline CDR1 and CDR2: SGHDT and YYEEEE. V lost 5 bases and J lost 2; bases outside the gene matches: 10. The CDR3 nucleotides are TGTGCCAGCAGTCACGACAGGGGCGGATTCACAGATACGCAGTATTTT. Translation gives CASSHDRGGFTDTQYF.

The chain links TRBV7-9 to TRBJ1-2; 7 bases are shared with TRBD1. The CDR3 loop spans 15 amino acids. CDR1 is SEHNR and CDR2 is FQNEAQ in the germline V gene (reference sequence). The trim removed 4 bases at V and 8 bases at J, leaving 13 bases unmatched. This CDR3 is CASSYGQAAFSGYTF. The CDR3 nucleotides read TGTGCCAGCAGCTACGGACAGGCAGCGTTTTCCGGCTACACCTTC.

This chain uses TRBV29-1 with TRBJ2-7; possibly TRBD2 for D (6 bases). Trimming removed 4 bases at V and 2 bases at J, with 18 bases between. The CDR3 extends over 15 amino acids. The germline CDR1 and CDR2 sequences are SQVTM and ANQGSEA. The CDR3 sequence: CSVAPGAGSTYEQYF. In DNA, the CDR3 is TGCAGCGTTGCCCCCGGCGCCGGGAGTACCTACGAGCAGTACTTC.

V is TRBV9 and J is TRBJ2-3, with TRBD1 identical over 7 bases. CDR1 and CDR2 (germline): SGDLS, YYNGEE. J lost 2 bases, V lost 4 bases, and 13 bases had no gene match. The CDR3 sequence is 17 residues long. CDR3 DNA: TGTGCCAGCAGCACCGGAACAGGGGCTTCCGTCACAGATACGCAGTATTTT. This codes for CASSTGTGASVTDTQYF.

The chain has TRBV28 and TRBJ1-5; 7 bases line up with TRBD1. Losses at the gene ends were 5 bases for V and 6 bases for J; bases not matched to a gene: 13. Germline V gene sequence: CDR1 MDHEN, CDR2 SYDVKM. CDR3 length: 16 residues. The CDR3 DNA reads TGTGCCAGCAGTACCGAGGACAGGATCGGGAGTCAGCCCCAGCATTTT. This encodes CASSTEDRIGSQPQHF.

This clone was counted a single time. This rearrangement joins TRBV5-1 to TRBJ2-5, with TRBD1 identical over 10 bases. The germline gives CDR1 SGHRS, CDR2 YFSETQ. V lost 4 bases, J lost 5 bases, and 8 bases stayed unmatched. This CDR3 has 15 amino acids. CDR3 protein: CASSARTGGVETQYF. The CDR3 coding sequence is TGCGCCAGCAGCGCCAGGACAGGGGGAGTGGAGACCCAGTACTTC. The entire variable domain, with the rest obtained from reference TRBV5-1 and TRBJ2-5, is as follows: KAGVTQTPRYLIKTRGQQVTLSCSPISGHRSVSWYQQTPGQGLQFLFEYFSETQRNKGNFPGRFSGRQFSNSRSEMNVSTLELGDSALYLCASSARTGGVETQYFGPGTRLLVL.

This clone came up once. The chain joins TRBV9 to TRBJ2-2, with no clear D. The CDR3 is 14 residues long. The V gene's germline CDR1 is SGDLS and CDR2 YYNGEE. Trimming took off 5 bases at V and 1 base at J, with 9 bases between the two ends. The CDR3 DNA reads TGTGCCAGCAGTGGCACGTGGAACACCGGGGAGCTGTTTTTT. It codes for CASSGTWNTGELFF.

The genes are TRBV27 and TRBJ1-2; D uncertain. This CDR3 is 14 amino acids long. V was shortened by 7 bases and J by 8 bases, with 20 bases between the two germline ends. The germline V gene encodes CDR1 MNHEY and CDR2 SMNVEV (reference sequence). CDR3 residues: CASTALMAGQGYTF. CDR3 nucleotide sequence: TGTGCCAGCACCGCCCTAATGGCAGGCCAAGGCTACACCTTC.

The chain is built from TRBV30 and TRBJ2-1; the D call may be TRBD1 or TRBD2 (5 bases each). Germline assignment: CDR1 GTSNPN and CDR2 SVGIG (reference sequence). With 5 bases removed from V and 2 bases from J, the gap between germline ends came to 19 bases. The CDR3 sequence is 16 residues long. CDR3 loop: CAWGGIVGAPYNEQFF. Written as DNA, the CDR3 is TGTGCCTGGGGGGGTATAGTGGGAGCCCCCTACAATGAGCAGTTCTTC.

This clone was seen a handful of times. DNA of the CDR3: TGTGCCAGCAGCCCAACCTGGACAGCGGGGTTCACAGATACGCAGTATTTT. It translates to CASSPTWTAGFTDTQYF. The rearrangement links TRBV7-9 to TRBJ2-3, with D tentatively TRBD2 (7 bases). Germline V CDR1 and CDR2: SEHNR, FQNEAQ (reference sequence). V gave up 5 bases and J gave up 2 bases, with 20 bases separating them. The CDR3 runs 17 residues.

The rearrangement joins TRBV9 to TRBJ1-1; 8 bases agree with TRBD1. This CDR3 region has 14 residues. Germline-derived CDR1 and CDR2 are SGDLS and YYNGEE. The ends lost 1 base at V and 4 bases at J; junction bases unmatched: 3. The CDR3 sequence is CASSVQGAATEAFF. Written as DNA, the CDR3 is TGTGCCAGCAGCGTACAGGGGGCCGCCACTGAAGCTTTCTTT.

The rearrangement uses TRBV15 and TRBJ2-3, with 7 positions matching TRBD1. CDR1 and CDR2 from the germline V gene are LNHNV and YYDKDF (reference sequence). The trim removed 6 bases at V and 2 bases at J, leaving 11 bases unmatched. The CDR3 consists of 16 residues. The CDR3 loop reads CATRTRLGTDTDTQYF. CDR3 bases: TGTGCCACCAGAACACGCTTGGGGACAGACACAGATACGCAGTATTTT.

This clone came up a few times. The rearrangement joins TRBV4-3 to TRBJ2-2; D gene ambiguous. Trimming took 0 bases from V and 5 from J, leaving 7 bases between them. There are 14 residues in the CDR3. CDR1 LGHNA and CDR2 YSLEER come from the germline V gene. This CDR3 reads CASSQETATGELFF. The CDR3 DNA reads TGCGCCAGCAGCCAAGAGACGGCGACCGGGGAGCTGTTTTTT.